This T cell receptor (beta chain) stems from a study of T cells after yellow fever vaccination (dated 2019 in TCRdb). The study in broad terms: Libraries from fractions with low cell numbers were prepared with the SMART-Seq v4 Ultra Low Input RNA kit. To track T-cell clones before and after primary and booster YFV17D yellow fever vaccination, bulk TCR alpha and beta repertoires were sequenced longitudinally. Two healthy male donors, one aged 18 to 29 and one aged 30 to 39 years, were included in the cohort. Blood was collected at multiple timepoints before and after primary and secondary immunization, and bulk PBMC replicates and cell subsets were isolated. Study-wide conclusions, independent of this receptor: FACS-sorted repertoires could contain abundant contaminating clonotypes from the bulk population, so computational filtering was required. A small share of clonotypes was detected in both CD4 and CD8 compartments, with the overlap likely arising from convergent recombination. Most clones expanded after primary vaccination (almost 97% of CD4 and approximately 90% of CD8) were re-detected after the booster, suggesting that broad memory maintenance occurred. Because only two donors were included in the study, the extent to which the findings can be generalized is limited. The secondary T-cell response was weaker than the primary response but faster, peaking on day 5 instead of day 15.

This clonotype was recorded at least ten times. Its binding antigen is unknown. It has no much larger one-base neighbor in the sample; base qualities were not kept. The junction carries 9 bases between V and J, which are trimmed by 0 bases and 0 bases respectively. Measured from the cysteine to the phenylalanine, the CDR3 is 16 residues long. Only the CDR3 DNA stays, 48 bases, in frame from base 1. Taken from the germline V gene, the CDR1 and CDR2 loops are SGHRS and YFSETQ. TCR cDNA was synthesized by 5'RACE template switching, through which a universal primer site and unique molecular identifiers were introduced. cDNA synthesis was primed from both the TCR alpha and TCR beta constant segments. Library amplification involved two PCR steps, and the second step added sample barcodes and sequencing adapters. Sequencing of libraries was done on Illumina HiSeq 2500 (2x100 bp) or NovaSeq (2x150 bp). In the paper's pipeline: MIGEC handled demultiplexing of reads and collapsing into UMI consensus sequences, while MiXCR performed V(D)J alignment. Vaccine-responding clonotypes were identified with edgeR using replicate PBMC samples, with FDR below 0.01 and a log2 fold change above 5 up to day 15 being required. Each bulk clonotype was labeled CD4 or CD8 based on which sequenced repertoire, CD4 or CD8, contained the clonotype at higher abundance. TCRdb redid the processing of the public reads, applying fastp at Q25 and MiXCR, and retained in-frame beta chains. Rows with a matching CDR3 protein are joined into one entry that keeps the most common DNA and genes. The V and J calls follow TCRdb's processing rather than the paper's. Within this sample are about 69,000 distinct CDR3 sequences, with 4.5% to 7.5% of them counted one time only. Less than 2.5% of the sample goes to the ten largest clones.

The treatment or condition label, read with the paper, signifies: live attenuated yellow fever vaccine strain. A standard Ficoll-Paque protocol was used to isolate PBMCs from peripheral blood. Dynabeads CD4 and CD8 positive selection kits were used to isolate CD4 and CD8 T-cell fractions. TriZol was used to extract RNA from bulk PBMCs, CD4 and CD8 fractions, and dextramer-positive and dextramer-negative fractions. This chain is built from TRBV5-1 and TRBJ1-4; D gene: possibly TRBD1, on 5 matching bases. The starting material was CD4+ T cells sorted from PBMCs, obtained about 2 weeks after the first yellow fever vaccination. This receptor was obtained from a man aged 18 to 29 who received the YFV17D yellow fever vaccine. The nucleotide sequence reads TGCGCCAGCAGCTTGGGAGGGACCACAACTAATGAAAAACTGTTTTTT. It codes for CASSLGGTTTNEKLFF. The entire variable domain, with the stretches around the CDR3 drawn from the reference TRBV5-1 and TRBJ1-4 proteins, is KAGVTQTPRYLIKTRGQQVTLSCSPISGHRSVSWYQQTPGQGLQFLFEYFSETQRNKGNFPGRFSGRQFSNSRSEMNVSTLELGDSALYLCASSLGGTTTNEKLFFGSGTQLSVL.